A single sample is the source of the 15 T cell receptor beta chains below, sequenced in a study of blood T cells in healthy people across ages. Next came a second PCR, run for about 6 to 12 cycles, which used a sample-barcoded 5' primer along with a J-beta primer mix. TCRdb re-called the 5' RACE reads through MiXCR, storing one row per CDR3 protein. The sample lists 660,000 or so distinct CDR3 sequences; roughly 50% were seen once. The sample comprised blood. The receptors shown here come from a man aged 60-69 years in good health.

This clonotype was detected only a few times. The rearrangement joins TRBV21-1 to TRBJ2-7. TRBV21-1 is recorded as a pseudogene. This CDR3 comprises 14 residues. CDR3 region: CASSKDVGSYEQYF. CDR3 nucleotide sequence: TGTGCCAGCAGCAAAGACGTCGGCTCCTACGAGCAGTACTTC.

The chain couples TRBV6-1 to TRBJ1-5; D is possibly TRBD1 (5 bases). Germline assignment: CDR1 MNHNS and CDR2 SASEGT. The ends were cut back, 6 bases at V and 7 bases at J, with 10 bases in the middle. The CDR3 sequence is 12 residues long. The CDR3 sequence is CASRQTGQPQHF. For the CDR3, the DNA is TGTGCCAGCAGGCAAACAGGACAGCCCCAGCATTTT.

CDR3 nucleotide sequence: TGTGCCAGCAGTTTAGTATTTGGACAGACGTACAATGAGCAGTTCTTC. This encodes CASSLVFGQTYNEQFF. The V call is TRBV27, the J call TRBJ2-1, with a weak D call TRBD1 (6 bases). The CDR3 extends over 16 amino acids. CDR1 is MNHEY, CDR2 SMNVEV, per germline (reference sequence). V lost 2 bases, J lost 4 bases, and 15 bases lay in between.

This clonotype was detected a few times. CDR3 in amino acids: CASSVGGGDEQFF. The CDR3, as DNA: TGTGCCAGCAGCGTAGGGGGCGGCGATGAGCAGTTCTTC. The chain has TRBV9 and TRBJ2-1, with D possibly matching TRBD1 (5 bases). The germline gives CDR1 SGDLS, CDR2 YYNGEE. Trimming shortened V by 0 bases and J by 8 bases, and 9 bases separated the two germline ends. The CDR3 is 13 amino acids.

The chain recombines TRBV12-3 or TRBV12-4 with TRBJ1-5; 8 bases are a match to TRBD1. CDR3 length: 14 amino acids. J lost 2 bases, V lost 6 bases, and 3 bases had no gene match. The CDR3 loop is CASSATGGNQPQHF. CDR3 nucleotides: TGTGCCAGCAGCGCGACAGGGGGCAATCAGCCCCAGCATTTT.

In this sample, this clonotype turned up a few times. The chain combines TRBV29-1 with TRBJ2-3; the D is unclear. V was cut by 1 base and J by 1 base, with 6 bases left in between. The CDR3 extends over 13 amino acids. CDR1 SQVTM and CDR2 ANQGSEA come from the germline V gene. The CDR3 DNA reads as TGCAGCGTTGAAGCGGACGGCACAGATACGCAGTATTTT. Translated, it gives CSVEADGTDTQYF.

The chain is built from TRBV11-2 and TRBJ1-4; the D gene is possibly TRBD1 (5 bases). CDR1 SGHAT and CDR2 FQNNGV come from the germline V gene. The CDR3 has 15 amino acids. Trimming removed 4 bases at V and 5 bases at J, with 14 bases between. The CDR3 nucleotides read TGTGCCAGCAGCTCAATGGTGGCAGGGAATGAAAAACTGTTTTTT. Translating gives CASSSMVAGNEKLFF.

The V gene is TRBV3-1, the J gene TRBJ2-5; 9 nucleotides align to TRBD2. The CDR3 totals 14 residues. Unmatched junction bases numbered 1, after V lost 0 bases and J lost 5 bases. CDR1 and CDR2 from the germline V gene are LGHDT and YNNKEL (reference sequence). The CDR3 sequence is CASSQETSGETQYF. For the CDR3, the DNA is TGTGCCAGCAGCCAAGAAACTAGCGGGGAGACCCAGTACTTC.

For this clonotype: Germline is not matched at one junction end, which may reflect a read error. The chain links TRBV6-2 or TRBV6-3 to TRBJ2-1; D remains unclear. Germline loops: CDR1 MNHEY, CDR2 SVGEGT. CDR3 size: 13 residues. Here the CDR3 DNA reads TGTGCCAGCAGCTACTCGAACGTCGATGAGCAGTTCTTC. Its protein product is CASSYSNVDEQFF.

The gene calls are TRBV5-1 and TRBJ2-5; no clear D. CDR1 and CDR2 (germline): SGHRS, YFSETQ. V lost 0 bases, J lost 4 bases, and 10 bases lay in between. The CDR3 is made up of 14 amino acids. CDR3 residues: CASSLETGRETQYF. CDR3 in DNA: TGCGCCAGCAGCTTGGAGACGGGTAGAGAGACCCAGTACTTC.

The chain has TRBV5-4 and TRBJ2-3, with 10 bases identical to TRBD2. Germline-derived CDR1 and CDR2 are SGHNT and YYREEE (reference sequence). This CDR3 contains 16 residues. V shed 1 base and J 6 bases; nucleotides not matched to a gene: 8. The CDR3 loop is CASSLKFTSGDDTQYF. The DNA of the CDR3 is TGTGCCAGCAGCTTGAAATTCACTAGCGGGGATGATACGCAGTATTTT.

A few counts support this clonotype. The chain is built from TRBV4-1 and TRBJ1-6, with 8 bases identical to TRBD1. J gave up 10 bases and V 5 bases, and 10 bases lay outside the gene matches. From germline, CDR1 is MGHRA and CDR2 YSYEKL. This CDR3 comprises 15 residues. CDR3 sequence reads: CASSAGPDRGSPLHF. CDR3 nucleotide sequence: TGCGCCAGCAGCGCCGGTCCCGACAGGGGCTCACCCCTCCACTTT.

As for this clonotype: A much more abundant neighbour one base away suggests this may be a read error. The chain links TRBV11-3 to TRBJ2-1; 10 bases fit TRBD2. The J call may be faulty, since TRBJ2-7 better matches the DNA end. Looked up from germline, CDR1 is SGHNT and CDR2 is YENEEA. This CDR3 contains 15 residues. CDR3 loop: CASSSLAGALNEQYF. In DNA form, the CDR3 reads TGTGCCAGCAGCTCTCTAGCGGGGGCCCTCAATGAGCAGTACTTC.

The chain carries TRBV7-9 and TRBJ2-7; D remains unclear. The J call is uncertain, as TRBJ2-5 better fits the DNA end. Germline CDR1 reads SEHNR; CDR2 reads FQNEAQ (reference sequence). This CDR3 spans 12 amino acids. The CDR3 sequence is CASSTVGETQYF. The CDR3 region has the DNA TGTGCCAGCAGCACAGTAGGGGAGACCCAGTACTTC.

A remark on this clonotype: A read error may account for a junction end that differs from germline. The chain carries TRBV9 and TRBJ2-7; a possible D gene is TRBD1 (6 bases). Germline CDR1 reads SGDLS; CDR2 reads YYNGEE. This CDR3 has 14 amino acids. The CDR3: CAGSVTGSSYEQYF. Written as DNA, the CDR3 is TGTGCCGGCAGCGTAACAGGGTCATCCTACGAGCAGTACTTC.